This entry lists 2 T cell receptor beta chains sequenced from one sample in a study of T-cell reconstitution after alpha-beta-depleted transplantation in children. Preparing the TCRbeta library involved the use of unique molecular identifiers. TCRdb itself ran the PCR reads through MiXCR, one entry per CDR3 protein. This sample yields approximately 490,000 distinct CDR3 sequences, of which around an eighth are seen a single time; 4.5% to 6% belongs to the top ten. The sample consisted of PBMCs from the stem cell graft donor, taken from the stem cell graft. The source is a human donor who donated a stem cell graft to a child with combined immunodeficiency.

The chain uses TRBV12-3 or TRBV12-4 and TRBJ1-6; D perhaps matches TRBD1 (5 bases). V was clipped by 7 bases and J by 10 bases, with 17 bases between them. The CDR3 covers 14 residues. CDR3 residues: CASTPRAGESPLHF. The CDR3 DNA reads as TGTGCCAGCACCCCAAGGGCGGGGGAATCACCCCTCCACTTT.

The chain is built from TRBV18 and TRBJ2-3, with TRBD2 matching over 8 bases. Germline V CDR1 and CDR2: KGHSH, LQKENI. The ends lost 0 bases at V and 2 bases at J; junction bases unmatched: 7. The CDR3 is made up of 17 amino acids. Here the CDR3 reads CASSPPVLAENTDTQYF. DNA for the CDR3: TGTGCCAGCTCACCACCGGTACTAGCGGAGAACACAGATACGCAGTATTTT.